Listed below are T cell receptor beta chains from one sample, sequenced in a study of CD8+ T cells in alopecia areata. This table comes from immunoSEQ multiplex PCR, and its TCRdb copy is limited to in-frame clones, with some not included. The sample lists roughly 210,000 clones; over 40% were seen once. Sequencing used CD4+ T cells sorted from blood, obtained at approximately week 36, from a patient treated with tofacitinib. The receptors come from a human donor with alopecia areata. CDR3s include the opening cysteine and the closing phenylalanine or tryptophan. A D gene is named only where the DNA matches it firmly. Not all rows give a size; the values are once, few, many and, for expanded clones, a class.

clone_size,d_call,j_call,v_call,cdr3_nt,cdr3_aa
NA,NA,TRBJ2-7,TRBV5-1,TGCGCCAGCAGCTTGCCATCGAACGAGCAGTACTTC,CASSLPSNEQYF
NA,TRBD1,TRBJ2-3,TRBV9,TGTGCCAGCAGCGTAGGCTCAGGGGGCGCATTAGATACGCAGTATTTT,CASSVGSGGALDTQYF
few,NA,TRBJ2-5,TRBV5-1,TGCGCCAGCAGCCACACCAGCGGTCAAGAGACCCAGTACTTC,CASSHTSGQETQYF
NA,TRBD1,TRBJ2-6,TRBV6-6,TGTGCCAGCAGTTACACGACAGGGTCTGGGGCCAACGTCCTGACTTTC,CASSYTTGSGANVLTF
NA,NA,TRBJ1-1,TRBV30,TGTGCCTGGAGTGTACAAATGGGGAACACTGAAGCTTTCTTT,CAWSVQMGNTEAFF
NA,NA,TRBJ1-2,TRBV7-2,TGTGCCAGCAGCTTAGCGACCGGGGGTAACTATGGCTACACCTTC,CASSLATGGNYGYTF
many,NA,TRBJ1-1,TRBV19,TGTGCCAGTAGTATAGGGCAACAGAGGGCTTTCTTT,CASSIGQQRAFF
NA,NA,TRBJ2-5,TRBV5-1,TGCGCCAGCAGCCCGGGTGAGGGACCAGAGACCCAGTACTTC,CASSPGEGPETQYF
NA,TRBD1,TRBJ1-4,TRBV30,TGTGCCTTACGACAGGGGGCATATGAAAAACTGTTTTTT,CALRQGAYEKLFF
few,NA,TRBJ2-6,TRBV5-4,TGTGCCAGCAGCTTGGCTGGACAGAGTAGGGCCAACGTCCTGACTTTC,CASSLAGQSRANVLTF
NA,NA,TRBJ1-1,TRBV29-1,TGCAGCGTTGAATCTCGGCTCAGGGCCACTGAAGCTTTCTTT,CSVESRLRATEAFF
NA,NA,TRBJ1-1,TRBV11-1,TGTGCCAGCAGCATATACAGAGAGATGAACACTGAAGCTTTCTTT,CASSIYREMNTEAFF
few,NA,TRBJ1-2,TRBV30,TGTGCCTGGAGTGAAGCGGGGGACTATGGCTACACCTTC,CAWSEAGDYGYTF
NA,TRBD1,TRBJ1-2,TRBV7-2,TGTGCCAGCAGCTTCGACAGGGTTGGCTACACCTTC,CASSFDRVGYTF
NA,NA,TRBJ2-7,TRBV29-1,TGCAGCGTTGTATTCAGCTCCTACGAGCAGTACTTC,CSVVFSSYEQYF
NA,NA,TRBJ2-5,TRBV7-2,TGTGCCAGCAGCTTAGAGGAGGGTTGGGAGACCCAGTACTTC,CASSLEEGWETQYF
NA,NA,TRBJ1-4,TRBV7-9,TGTGCCAGCAGCTCCGGACGGATTAATGAAAAACTGTTTTTT,CASSSGRINEKLFF
NA,NA,TRBJ1-4,TRBV7-9,TGTGCCAGCAGCTTGAATGAAAAACTGTTTTTT,CASSLNEKLFF
NA,NA,TRBJ2-7,TRBV19,TGTGCCAGTAGTATATCTTCAGCTTCCTACGAGCAGTACTTC,CASSISSASYEQYF
NA,NA,TRBJ2-1,TRBV30,TGTGCCTGGACTGGAGGACGAGGGGTCAATGAGCAGTTCTTC,CAWTGGRGVNEQFF
NA,TRBD2,TRBJ2-3,TRBV29-1,TGCAGCGTTGGTGACATGACTAGCGGGAGATATTTT,CSVGDMTSGRYF
NA,NA,TRBJ2-7,TRBV19,TGTGCCAGTAGTCTGCAGGGGACTTCCTCCTACGAGCAGTACTTC,CASSLQGTSSYEQYF
NA,NA,TRBJ2-7,TRBV28,TGTGCCAGCAGTTCTCCCTACGAGCAGTACTTC,CASSSPYEQYF
NA,NA,TRBJ2-5,TRBV23-1,TGCGCCAGCAATGCCCGCCTGGTGACCCAGTACTTC,CASNARLVTQYF
NA,TRBD1,TRBJ1-2,TRBV30,TGTGCCTGTCCGGGACAGAACTATGGCTACACCTTC,CACPGQNYGYTF
NA,NA,TRBJ2-1,TRBV14,TGTGCCAGCTGTCCGGTGGGGGTCCTTGAGCAGTTCTTC,CASCPVGVLEQFF
many,NA,TRBJ1-1,TRBV7-9,TGTGCCAGCACAGAAGGTGGGGGGGCTTACACTGAAGCTTTCTTT,CASTEGGGAYTEAFF
NA,NA,TRBJ2-3,TRBV5-1,TGCGCCAGCAGCTTGACGACAGTTAGCACAGATACGCAGTATTTT,CASSLTTVSTDTQYF
NA,TRBD2,TRBJ2-3,TRBV9,TGTGCCAGCAGCGTAGAAGCGGGAGGTCGGGCAGATACGCAGTATTTT,CASSVEAGGRADTQYF
NA,NA,TRBJ2-2,TRBV30,TGTGCCTGGAACAGGGACGGAACCGGGGAGCTGTTTTTT,CAWNRDGTGELFF
NA,NA,TRBJ1-5,TRBV28,TGTGCCAGCAGATACCAAGAGTGGAGCAATCAGCCCCAGCATTTT,CASRYQEWSNQPQHF
NA,TRBD1,TRBJ2-7,TRBV5-6,TGTGCCAGCAGCTACTTCGACAGGGACAGAGGCGAGCAGTACTTC,CASSYFDRDRGEQYF
few,TRBD1,TRBJ2-1,TRBV10-3,TGTGCCATCAGGGACAGGGGGCGGGACGAGCAGTTCTTC,CAIRDRGRDEQFF
NA,NA,TRBJ2-5,TRBV25-1,TGTGCCAGCAGTGAATGGAGGTCCCTTGGAGAGACCCAGTACTTC,CASSEWRSLGETQYF
few,NA,TRBJ2-7,TRBV11-1,TGTGCCAGCAGCGCCGGCCCTGGGGGCTACGAGCAGTACTTC,CASSAGPGGYEQYF
NA,NA,TRBJ1-2,TRBV6-5,TGTGCCAGCAGTTACTCGTATGGGGGGAGCTATGGCTACACCTTC,CASSYSYGGSYGYTF
NA,TRBD1,TRBJ2-2,TRBV11-3,TGTGCCAGCAGCTTGGGACAGGGAGGCGGGGAGCTGTTTTTT,CASSLGQGGGELFF
once,TRBD2,TRBJ2-1,TRBV29-1,TGCAGCGTGAGTCCCGGGACTAGCGGGAGGGTCAATGAGCAGTTCTTC,CSVSPGTSGRVNEQFF
NA,NA,TRBJ2-7,TRBV25-1,TGTGCCAGCAGCGCCGGGGGTGCCTTCAGCGTTTACTTC,CASSAGGAFSVYF
NA,NA,TRBJ2-5,TRBV30,TGTGCCTGGAGCCACGAGCGGGTTCAAGAGACCCAGTACTTC,CAWSHERVQETQYF
few,NA,TRBJ2-2,TRBV29-1,TGCAGCGTTGGATTGCTACAGAACACCGGGGAGCTGTTTTTT,CSVGLLQNTGELFF
NA,NA,TRBJ2-2,TRBV30,TGTGCCTGGAGACTAGCATCTTATTCGGGGGAGCTGTTTTTT,CAWRLASYSGELFF
NA,TRBD2,TRBJ2-1,TRBV7-8,TGTGCCAGCAGCTTCACCCAGAGCTCTAGCGGAAACTACAATGAGCAGTTCTTC,CASSFTQSSSGNYNEQFF
few,NA,TRBJ1-2,TRBV5-1,TGCGCCAGCAGCTTGGAGTGGGGGAAATATGGCTACACCTTC,CASSLEWGKYGYTF
NA,TRBD1,TRBJ2-7,TRBV2,TGTGCCAGTCACGGGGACAGGGATTACTACGAGCAGTACTTC,CASHGDRDYYEQYF
NA,NA,TRBJ2-7,TRBV9,TGTGCCAGCAGCGTAGCAATCGAGGGCGAGCAGTACTTC,CASSVAIEGEQYF
NA,TRBD1,TRBJ1-1,TRBV6-5,TGTGCCATCAGTGGGACAGTTAATGAAGCTTTCTTT,CAISGTVNEAFF
NA,NA,TRBJ1-4,TRBV25-1,TGTGCCAGCAGCGGACCGACCCTTCGGGAAAAACTGTTTTTT,CASSGPTLREKLFF
few,NA,TRBJ2-5,TRBV10-3,TGTGCCAGCAGCCCACCTGGTGTTGAGACCCAGTACTTC,CASSPPGVETQYF
NA,NA,TRBJ2-5,TRBV20-1,TGCAGTGCAGGCAGGGGAGAGACCCAGTACTTC,CSAGRGETQYF
few,NA,TRBJ2-6,TRBV11-3,TGTGCCAGCAGCGGACCCTCTGGGGCCAACGTCCTGACTTTC,CASSGPSGANVLTF
few,NA,TRBJ2-5,TRBV5-5,TGTGCCAGCAGCTTGCTCCAGGGGGAGACCCAGTACTTC,CASSLLQGETQYF
many,NA,TRBJ1-5,TRBV18,TGTGCCAGCTCACCTAGTTTCGATCAGCCCCAGCATTTT,CASSPSFDQPQHF
NA,NA,TRBJ2-1,TRBV29-1,TGCAGCGTTGAAAAGGGCTTGGGGGGGCCGAAGTTCTTC,CSVEKGLGGPKFF